The present TCR beta chain was sequenced within a study of blood T cell repertoires in COVID-19. The wider study: The origin of the acute and convalescent COVID-19 samples was the United States, Italy and Spain. Sources were T cells, B-cell-depleted T cells, or PBMCs; the material itself was cDNA or gDNA.

In the authors' methods: Scientists estimated how many nucleated cells there were by amplifying reference gene primers. This table comes from immunoSEQ multiplex PCR, and its TCRdb copy is limited to in-frame clones, with some not included. The DNA gave D and trimming, while V, J and clone size come from that table. In the table there are under 30,000 clones, roughly 90% of which are singletons. The germline CDR1 and CDR2 sequences are GTSNPN and SVGIG (reference sequence). J lost 7 bases, V lost 3 bases, and 8 bases had no gene match. The CDR3 sequence is 14 residues long. The chain recombines TRBV30 with TRBJ1-4, with 7 bases fitting TRBD1. This receptor was identified in a human donor in a cohort sampled during active COVID-19. What was sequenced was peripheral blood. The DNA for the CDR3 is TGTGCCTGGAGGGTCGGCAGGGGGATTGAAAAACTGTTTTTT. This encodes CAWRVGRGIEKLFF.